Here is one T cell receptor beta chain with its context. Here immunoSEQ multiplex PCR was the method, and the copy in TCRdb shows in-frame clones only, minus some. The data hold 500,000 or so clones, with about nine tenths observed a single time. The sample is drawn from a study of blood T cell repertoires in COVID-19. The CDR3 is 19 amino acids. The V segment lost 7 bases and the J segment 4 bases; nucleotides outside the gene matches: 21. Per the germline V gene, CDR1 is LGHNT and CDR2 is FRNRAP. The chain uses TRBV12-5 and TRBJ2-3, with 9 positions matching TRBD1. Sequencing used PBMCs or T cells enriched from blood (not recorded which). This TCR came from a woman between 18 and 29 years old who had recovered from COVID-19. CDR3 amino acids: CASAPPYRGRIIMADTQYF. CDR3 nucleotide sequence: TGTGCTAGTGCCCCGCCCTACAGGGGGCGGATAATAATGGCAGATACGCAGTATTTT.